The next 13 T cell receptor beta chains were all read from a single sample in a study of T-cell memory formation after mild COVID-19. TCRdb reanalysed the 5' RACE reads using MiXCR and keeps one entry per CDR3 protein. Among about 400,000 distinct CDR3 sequences listed, approximately 15% were seen once. The specimen sequenced was PBMCs or a T cell subset sorted from them (not recorded which). The receptors derive from a man aged 18 to 29 who had mild COVID-19 (a few samples of this study predate the infection). Cell type and time point are not known.

The V call is TRBV6-1, the J call TRBJ2-6, with unresolved D. Germline assignment: CDR1 MNHNS and CDR2 SASEGT. V dropped 7 bases and J dropped 0 bases, with 10 bases sitting between them. CDR3 length equals 15 residues. The CDR3 DNA sequence: TGTGCCAGCAAGCTACAGCCCTCTGGGGCCAACGTCCTGACTTTC. This gives the protein CASKLQPSGANVLTF.

This clonotype was seen more than once but under ten times. This sequence joins TRBV18 and TRBJ2-7, with D uncertain. V gave up 2 bases and J gave up 3 bases, with 11 bases separating them. The CDR3 sequence is 14 residues long. The germline CDR1 and CDR2 sequences are KGHSH and LQKENI. CDR3 region: CASSPGIRFYEQYV. In DNA form, the CDR3 reads TGTGCCAGCTCACCAGGTATCAGATTCTACGAGCAGTACGTC.

In its sample, this clonotype was seen a few times. The chain combines TRBV28 with TRBJ2-6, with D possibly being TRBD2 (5 bases). CDR3 length: 18 residues. V shed 7 bases and J shed 0 bases, with 19 bases lying between them. Germline lookup yields CDR1 MDHEN and CDR2 SYDVKM. The CDR3 DNA follows: TGTGCCAGCACCCGCCCCCACTCGGGAAGCTCTGGGGCCAACGTCCTGACTTTC. Translated, it gives CASTRPHSGSSGANVLTF.

CDR3 in DNA: TGTGCCAGCAGCCGGGTAGCGGGGGTGACAGATACGCAGTATTTT. This sequence encodes CASSRVAGVTDTQYF. The chain employs TRBV3-1 and TRBJ2-3; 9 bases are shared with TRBD2. Per germline, CDR1 LGHDT and CDR2 YNNKEL (reference sequence). The CDR3 length is 15 residues. The trim removed 4 bases at V and 3 bases at J, leaving 5 bases unmatched.

V usage is TRBV20-1 and J usage is TRBJ2-7; 10 nucleotides agree with TRBD1. Germline CDR1 DFQATT, CDR2 SNEGSKA (reference sequence). V trimming: 4 bases; J trimming: 6 bases; junction bases outside the gene matches: 9. The CDR3 totals 14 residues. This CDR3 reads CSATSGTGDAEQYF. Here the CDR3 DNA reads TGCAGTGCTACCTCCGGGACAGGGGATGCCGAGCAGTACTTC.

The chain combines TRBV20-1 with TRBJ1-6, with TRBD1 identical over 12 bases. CDR1 and CDR2 from the germline V gene are DFQATT and SNEGSKA (reference sequence). The V gene end was trimmed by 6 bases and the J gene end by 9 bases; junction bases not matched to a gene: 3. This CDR3 contains 13 residues. The CDR3 DNA reads as TGCAGTGCGGGGGGACAGGGGGCTTCACCCCTCCACTTT. Translation: CSAGGQGASPLHF.

This sequence joins TRBV6-5 and TRBJ2-5; D might be TRBD1 or TRBD2, each matching 5 bases. CDR3 length: 15 amino acids. Germline V gives CDR1 MNHEY, CDR2 SVGAGI. Trimming shortened V by 5 bases and J by 1 base, and 14 bases separated the two germline ends. CDR3 in amino acids: CASSPRPGTQETQYF. For the CDR3, the DNA is TGTGCCAGCAGTCCCCGGCCAGGGACCCAAGAGACCCAGTACTTC.

This clonotype has only a few counts. This chain joins TRBV12-3 or TRBV12-4 and TRBJ1-5; D not resolved. V lost 6 bases and J lost 1, with 10 bases in between. CDR3 length: 14 amino acids. The CDR3 nucleotides are TGTGCCAGCAGCGAGGCCCTAAGCAATCAGCCCCAGCATTTT. Amino acid sequence: CASSEALSNQPQHF.

The V and J genes are TRBV5-6 and TRBJ1-5; D is possibly TRBD1 (5 bases). CDR3 length equals 14 residues. Trimming removed 4 bases at V and 3 bases at J, with 11 bases between. Germline CDR1 SGHDT, CDR2 YYEEEE. The CDR3 nucleotides read TGTGCCAGCAGCGTCGCGGGGCCCAATCAGCCCCAGCATTTT. The encoded protein is CASSVAGPNQPQHF.

This sequence joins TRBV2 and TRBJ2-1; D gene ambiguous. Germline V lookup: CDR1 SNHLY, CDR2 FYNNEI. V lost 6 bases, J lost 7 bases, and 10 bases lay in between. The CDR3 consists of 12 residues. The CDR3 nucleotides read TGTGCCAGCAGGAGCCGGGTTAATGAGCAGTTCTTC. This encodes CASRSRVNEQFF.

The chain carries TRBV2 and TRBJ2-1; no firm D call. Germline lookup yields CDR1 SNHLY and CDR2 FYNNEI. Trimming took off 10 bases at V and 8 bases at J, with 18 bases between the two ends. This CDR3 region has 13 residues. The CDR3 region is CANQDPTRDEQFF. CDR3 bases: TGTGCCAACCAGGACCCAACTCGCGATGAGCAGTTCTTC.

This clonotype came up many times. CDR3 sequence reads: CASSLGAGGGITDTQYF. The CDR3 DNA reads as TGTGCCAGCAGCTTAGGTGCAGGCGGGGGAATCACAGATACGCAGTATTTT. The chain carries TRBV7-2 and TRBJ2-3; the match to TRBD2 covers 7 bases. Trimming took 1 base from V and 2 from J; bases not matched to a gene: 9. CDR1 SGHTA and CDR2 FQGNSA come from the germline V gene. The CDR3 spans 17 residues.

The table lists this clonotype with a few counts. The chain carries TRBV28 and TRBJ1-1; D call uncertain. The CDR3 sequence is 12 residues long. Trimming cost V 3 bases and J 6 bases, with 8 bases left between them. Looked up from germline, CDR1 is MDHEN and CDR2 is SYDVKM. The CDR3 loop is CASSFLRAEAFF. As DNA, the CDR3 is TGTGCCAGCAGTTTCCTGCGGGCTGAAGCTTTCTTT.